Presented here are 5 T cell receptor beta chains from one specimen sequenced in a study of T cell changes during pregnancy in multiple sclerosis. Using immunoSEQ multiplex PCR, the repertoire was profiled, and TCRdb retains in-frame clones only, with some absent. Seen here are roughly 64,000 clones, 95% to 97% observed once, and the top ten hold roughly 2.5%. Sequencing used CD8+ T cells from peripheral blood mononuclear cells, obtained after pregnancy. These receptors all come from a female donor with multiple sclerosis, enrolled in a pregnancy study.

The CDR3 DNA reads TGTGCCAGCAGTTTATCGGCTCGGGGCGGGGAGCTGTTTTTT. Its protein product is CASSLSARGGELFF. The rearrangement joins TRBV27 to TRBJ2-2, with D perhaps TRBD2 (5 bases). Germline loops: CDR1 MNHEY, CDR2 SMNVEV (reference sequence). This CDR3 region has 14 residues. The germline V and J ends were trimmed by 0 bases and 7 bases, with 9 bases remaining between them.

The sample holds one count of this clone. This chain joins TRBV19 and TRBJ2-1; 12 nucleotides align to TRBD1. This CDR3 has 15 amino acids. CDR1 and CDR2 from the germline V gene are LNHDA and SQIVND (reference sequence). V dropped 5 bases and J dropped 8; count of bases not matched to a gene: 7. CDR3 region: CASSDRDRGRDEQFF. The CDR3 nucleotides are TGTGCCAGTAGTGACCGGGACAGGGGGCGGGATGAGCAGTTCTTC. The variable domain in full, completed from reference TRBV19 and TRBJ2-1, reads DGGITQSPKYLFRKEGQNVTLSCEQNLNHDAMYWYRQDPGQGLRLIYYSQIVNDFQKGDIAEGYSVSREKKESFPLTVTSAQKNPTAFYLCASSDRDRGRDEQFFGPGTRLTVL.

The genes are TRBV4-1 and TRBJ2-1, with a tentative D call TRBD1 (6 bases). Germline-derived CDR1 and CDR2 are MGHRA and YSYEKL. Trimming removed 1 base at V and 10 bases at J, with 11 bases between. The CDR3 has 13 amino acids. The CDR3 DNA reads TGCGCCAGCAGCCAAGTGGGGGCTGGGGAGCAGTTCTTC. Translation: CASSQVGAGEQFF.

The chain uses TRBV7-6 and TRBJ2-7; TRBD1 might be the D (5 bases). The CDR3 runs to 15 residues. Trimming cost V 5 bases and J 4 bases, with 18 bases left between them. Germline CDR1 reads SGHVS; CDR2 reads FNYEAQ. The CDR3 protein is CASSPGVGVAYEQYF. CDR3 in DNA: TGTGCCAGCAGCCCGGGTGTAGGGGTAGCATACGAGCAGTACTTC.

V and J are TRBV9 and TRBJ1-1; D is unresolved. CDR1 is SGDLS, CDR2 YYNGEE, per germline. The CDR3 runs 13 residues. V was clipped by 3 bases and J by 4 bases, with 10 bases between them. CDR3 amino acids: CASSASVGTEAFF. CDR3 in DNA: TGTGCCAGCAGCGCTTCGGTTGGCACTGAAGCTTTCTTT.